This record covers a single T cell receptor beta chain. This clonotype was counted ten times or more. The specificity of this receptor is unknown. Base-call qualities are not available, and no considerably larger clone is one nucleotide away. This sample's time point label indicates: newly diagnosed GD, antithyroid drugs for less than 3 months. For both TCR sequencing and RNA sequencing, RNA was extracted from PBMCs in TRIzol. Graves' disease was diagnosed according to American Thyroid Association guidelines. Patients were recruited from an endocrinology department in Xi'an, China. Each patient gave approximately 8.8 milliliters of peripheral blood, collected in an EDTA anticoagulant tube. Ficoll Paque Plus density gradient separation was used to isolate PBMCs, and no further T cell sorting was done. An Agilent 2100 Bioanalyzer and agarose gel were used to assess RNA quality, and a NanoDrop 2000 was used to measure RNA concentration.

V lost 1 base and J lost 7 bases, and the count of bases not matched to a germline gene is 2. The CDR3 runs 15 amino acids, cysteine and phenylalanine included. CDR3 DNA is the only sequence kept; it has 45 bases, read in frame from the first base. The germline V gene (reference sequence) sets CDR1 to LGHDT and CDR2 to YNNKEL. The sample belongs to a study of regulatory T cells in long-lasting Graves disease (dated by TCRdb to the early 2020s). General notes on the study: Newly diagnosed Graves' disease patients had taken antithyroid drugs for less than 3 months. Patients with persistent Graves' disease were compared with patients with newly diagnosed Graves' disease using TCR sequencing and RNA sequencing of peripheral blood. The study was conducted in China and was registered as a clinical trial. A total of about 35 samples underwent TCR sequencing: about 13 from persistent and roughly 20 from newly diagnosed Graves' disease patients.

The library relied on multiplex PCR. Sequenced on an Illumina HiSeq 4000. iRepertoire HTBI primers and Arm-PCR amplification of CDR3 regions were used to construct TCR beta libraries. Before sequencing, the PCR products underwent gel purification. Under the source paper's analysis protocol: Gene usage analysis of CDR3 amino acid clonotypes relied on the 60 or so TRBV and fewer than 15 TRBJ segments identified across samples. COPE and FqMerger were used to merge filtered high-quality paired reads into contigs. BLAST was used to align contigs to IMGT TRBV, TRBD and TRBJ reference genes, and CDR3 was defined according to IMGT. Any clonotype with a frequency above 0.1% was classified as a highly expanded clone. Shannon entropy served as the measure of repertoire diversity, while the Gini coefficient captured V-J evenness. A clonotype found in more than one individual was treated as public. Through fastp at Q25 and MiXCR, TCRdb rebuilt clones from the public reads, retaining in-frame beta chains. All rows with the same CDR3 protein become a single entry with the most common DNA and genes. The V and J calls, along with clone size, are taken from TCRdb and not from the paper's own processing. This sample holds 500,000 or so distinct CDR3 sequences; about 16% were observed only once. Approximately 12% of the sample goes to the ten largest clones.

Study-wide conclusions, independent of this receptor: Because the primary lesion, thyroid tissue, could not be accessed, the study looked at peripheral blood alone. More public clonotypes were shared among persistent patients (roughly 2,900) than among newly diagnosed patients (roughly 960). Lower TCR Shannon entropy and fewer highly expanded clones were observed in persistent Graves' disease patients than in newly diagnosed patients, which suggested clonal expansion. TRBV28, TRBJ1-2 and TRBJ2-5 were preferentially used in persistent disease, while TRBV20-1 and TRBJ2-1 were favored in newly diagnosed disease. The authors noted that the small sample size was a limitation that may lower accuracy. Sequencing and analysis were limited to the TCR beta chain.

The data were also submitted as part of a second study, on T cells in Graves' hyperthyroidism and ophthalmopathy. Reported in the second study: Stable Graves' hyperthyroidism was defined as no progression to ophthalmopathy during 18 months of follow-up. Hyperthyroidism patients were aged 18 to 65 years and newly diagnosed, with disease duration of less than 2 months. Exclusion was applied to patients with uncontrolled infections, other autoimmune diseases, pregnancy or lactation. Diagnoses relied on clinical symptoms, serum thyroxine and TRAb, thyroid ultrasound and orbital computed tomography. The first round of RT-PCR for the TCR CDR3 was performed with the HTBI primer set and the Qiagen OneStep RT-PCR kit. Most expanded thyroid clonotypes (frequency above 0.001) were also detected in blood, a finding suggesting that blood repertoires may reflect thyroid immune responses. A model built on a 13 V-J signature distinguished ophthalmopathy from stable hyperthyroidism, reaching roughly 88% sensitivity and under 84% specificity in cross-validation and 80%/75% in testing. During validation, the model predicted progression to ophthalmopathy a median of about 6.3 months ahead of onset, with just under 71% sensitivity and 72% to 80% specificity. TCR V-J signatures able to tell the groups apart were searched for in a discovery cohort of approximately 95 patients, of whom approximately 40 had Graves' ophthalmopathy and roughly 57 had stable Graves' hyperthyroidism. Prospective prediction of ophthalmopathy was tested in an independent validation cohort of fewer than 20 hyperthyroidism patients and some 17 patients who later progressed to ophthalmopathy. For training and testing, the 80 to 100 patients in the discovery cohort were randomly divided in a 7:3 ratio. In six Graves' hyperthyroidism patients, the study also compared T-cell repertoires from thyroid tissue with T-cell repertoires from blood. After sampling, hyperthyroidism patients received methimazole starting at 30 mg daily, and ophthalmopathy patients received high-dose intravenous methylprednisolone. Libraries were constructed in a second round of multiplex PCR, after which size selection and purification were carried out. Libraries were sequenced paired-end with 100 bp reads on an Illumina HiSeq2000. Raw data were processed with SOAPnuke, discarding reads with adapters, uncalled bases, mean Phred below 15, or no exact constant-primer or identifier match. High-quality paired reads were merged with COPE v1.2.5, and unique nucleotide sequences were defined as clonotypes. MiTCR v1.1 was used to align the clonotypes against IMGT TRBV, TRBD and TRBJ reference segments. Analysis was restricted to V-J combinations with a frequency above 0.0001, which covered 99.2% of repertoires. A TCS score was defined as the ratio of F50 (clonal expansion) to E x V (chaos), with BLOSUM62-based TCRdist applied between CDR3 peptides within each V-J. Welch's t-statistics and random forest reduced roughly 540 V-J features to roughly 13, which were used in a naive Bayes classifier (R e1071). No statistical method was used to set the sample size in advance, and investigators knew the group allocation. According to the paper, TCR Vbeta CDR3 sequencing was carried out on 135 peripheral blood samples, which came from 40 to 45 ophthalmopathy, under 80 hyperthyroidism and 17 progressor patients.

The receptor comes from a man aged 35-49 years with Graves disease. Donor details come from another sample of the same person, matched by shared clones. The chain links TRBV3-1 with TRBJ2-4; TRBD2 fits 12 bases in the junction. This material consisted of peripheral blood mononuclear cells (PBMCs), taken at new diagnosis, from a patient treated with antithyroid drugs. The CDR3 reads as follows: CASSQGTSGRNIQYF. In nucleotides, the sequence is TGTGCCAGCAGCCAAGGTACTAGCGGGAGGAACATTCAGTACTTC.